Described below is a single T cell receptor (beta chain) sequence and its context. This CDR3 contains 15 residues. Germline values: CDR1 SEHNR, CDR2 FQNEAQ (reference sequence). V was shortened by 4 bases and J by 4 bases, with 13 bases between the two germline ends. Authors' processing steps: Researchers report that nucleated cell counts were estimated from reference gene primer amplification. TCRdb keeps only in-frame clones here, not all; method: immunoSEQ multiplex PCR. V and J calls and clone size are copied from that table; D and trimming were computed from the DNA. There are 30,000 to 40,000 clones in the sample; roughly 87% occur only once, and just over 20% lies in the top ten. The record originates from a study of blood T cell repertoires in COVID-19. Study details: The United States, Italy and Spain were the sources of the acute and convalescent COVID-19 samples.

The TCR originated in a man aged 55 to 70 with acute or convalescent COVID-19. The sequenced material came from peripheral blood. The V gene is TRBV7-9, the J gene TRBJ2-2; maybe TRBD1 (5 bases). The DNA for the CDR3 is TGTGCCAGCAGCTCTCCGGTCAGGGCCACCGGGGAGCTGTTTTTT. It translates to CASSSPVRATGELFF.